Below are 24 T cell receptor beta chains sequenced from a single sample in a study of shared clonotypes between healthy human individuals. Assay used: immunoSEQ multiplex PCR; TCRdb lists only in-frame clones, some missing. The table includes 1,100,000 or so clones, around 82% detected once. Specimen: memory CD4+ T cells from PBMCs. This sample's subset: CD45RA-negative fraction. The receptors originated from a man aged 18-30 years in good health. Some clones in this sample may be carry-over from other donors' samples.

This rearrangement joins TRBV18 to TRBJ2-7; D is possibly TRBD2 (5 bases). V lost 3 bases and J 5 bases, leaving 17 bases between the germline ends. The CDR3 contains 15 residues. Germline CDR1 KGHSH, CDR2 LQKENI. CDR3 in DNA: TGTGCCAGCTCACCCACGTCCGGGGTTAACCACGAGCAGTACTTC. It translates to CASSPTSGVNHEQYF.

The V and J genes are TRBV5-4 and TRBJ2-3; 12 nucleotides match TRBD2. V was pared by 6 bases and J by 3 bases, with 8 bases of the junction left unmatched. CDR3 length equals 16 residues. CDR1 is SGHNT, CDR2 YYREEE, per germline (reference sequence). CDR3 sequence: CASKTSGRGKTDTQYF. CDR3 in DNA: TGTGCCAGCAAGACTAGCGGGAGAGGGAAGACAGATACGCAGTATTTT.

This clone showed up just once. The genes are TRBV5-1 and TRBJ2-7; D call uncertain. V was trimmed by 3 bases and J by 6 bases, leaving 22 bases between them. Germline assignment: CDR1 SGHRS and CDR2 YFSETQ. This CDR3 has 16 amino acids. The CDR3, as DNA: TGCGCCAGCAGCTGGCGACCGGCCCGAAAGGATGGCGAGCAGTACTTC. This codes for CASSWRPARKDGEQYF. Drawing the rest from reference TRBV5-1 and TRBJ2-7, the complete variable domain is KAGVTQTPRYLIKTRGQQVTLSCSPISGHRSVSWYQQTPGQGLQFLFEYFSETQRNKGNFPGRFSGRQFSNSRSEMNVSTLELGDSALYLCASSWRPARKDGEQYFGPGTRLTVT.

The rearrangement joins TRBV4-1 to TRBJ1-1; weak D call: TRBD1 (5 bases). Trimming removed 2 bases at V and 4 bases at J, with 8 bases between. Germline V lookup: CDR1 MGHRA, CDR2 YSYEKL. The CDR3 runs 13 residues. The CDR3 DNA is TGCGCCAGCAGCCAATGGGACCCCACTGAAGCTTTCTTT. Its protein product is CASSQWDPTEAFF.

The chain uses TRBV7-9 and TRBJ2-2; 8 bases are a match to TRBD1. Germline-derived CDR1 and CDR2 are SEHNR and FQNEAQ (reference sequence). V lost 5 bases and J lost 2; bases outside the gene matches: 16. CDR3 length: 19 residues. Written as DNA, the CDR3 is TGTGCCAGCAGCCGCACCAGGGGGCGGCAGGGGATAAACACCGGGGAGCTGTTTTTT. The encoded protein is CASSRTRGRQGINTGELFF.

The chain joins TRBV19 to TRBJ1-3, with D possibly matching TRBD1 (5 bases). There are 14 residues in the CDR3. CDR1 LNHDA and CDR2 SQIVND come from the germline V gene (reference sequence). Between the trimmed V and J ends, which lost 10 bases and 5 bases, there was a span of 18 bases. CDR3: CATKTDHGRNTIYF. In DNA, the CDR3 is TGTGCCACCAAGACAGACCACGGCAGAAACACCATATATTTT.

J is TRBJ2-3 and V is TRBV11-3, with D hard to call. CDR1 SGHNT and CDR2 YENEEA come from the germline V gene. The CDR3 is 14 residues long. Trimming cost V 1 base and J 2 bases, with 7 bases left between them. The CDR3 reads CASSLGSVTDTQYF. DNA of the CDR3: TGTGCCAGCAGCTTAGGTTCAGTCACAGATACGCAGTATTTT.

As to this clone: At the DNA level, this CDR3 is encoded by other sequences in the same sample as well. The CDR3 DNA reads as TGTGCCAGCAGCACAGGGCACACTGAAGCTTTCTTT. Residues: CASSTGHTEAFF. This rearrangement joins TRBV6-5 to TRBJ1-1; perhaps TRBD1 as D (6 bases). The CDR3 extends over 12 amino acids. Trimming cost V 6 bases and J 3 bases, with 8 bases left between them. CDR1 MNHEY and CDR2 SVGAGI come from the germline V gene.

The rearrangement uses TRBV6-5 and TRBJ2-1, with D perhaps TRBD2 (6 bases). CDR3 length equals 14 residues. V shed 6 bases and J shed 6 bases, with 15 bases lying between them. CDR1 MNHEY and CDR2 SVGAGI come from the germline V gene. The CDR3 DNA sequence: TGTGCCAGCAGGATAGCGGATGCGCGCAATGAGCAGTTCTTC. Translated: CASRIADARNEQFF.

DNA of the CDR3: TGTGCCAGCAGCTTGTCCACCACAGATACGCAGTATTTT. It is translated as CASSLSTTDTQYF. The chain carries TRBV7-3 and TRBJ2-3; D remains unclear. The CDR3 runs 13 residues. Trimming pared 3 bases from V and 2 bases from J, leaving 6 bases between. Germline loops: CDR1 SGHTA, CDR2 FQGTGA.

The V and J genes are TRBV30 and TRBJ1-1, with a tentative D call TRBD1 (5 bases). The V end lost 3 bases, the J end lost 4 bases, and 12 bases lay between the germline ends. The CDR3 is made up of 13 amino acids. The germline V gene has CDR1 GTSNPN and CDR2 SVGIG (reference sequence). In DNA, the CDR3 is TGTGCCTGGAGCCCTCCTGGGGGCACTGAAGCTTTCTTT. As protein: CAWSPPGGTEAFF.

The chain uses TRBV4-1 and TRBJ2-1; 14 positions agree with TRBD2. The CDR3 is made up of 16 amino acids. Germline V lookup: CDR1 MGHRA, CDR2 YSYEKL. V was pared by 4 bases and J by 6 bases, with 5 bases of the junction left unmatched. The chain's CDR3 is CASSRPGTSGSNEQFF. The CDR3 region has the DNA TGCGCCAGCAGCCGCCCCGGGACTAGCGGGAGCAATGAGCAGTTCTTC.

The rearrangement uses TRBV10-1 and TRBJ1-3; D not resolved. The germline CDR1 and CDR2 sequences are WNHNN and SYGVQD (reference sequence). V was trimmed by 10 bases and J by 4 bases, leaving 14 bases between them. The CDR3 runs to 13 residues. DNA of the CDR3: TGCGCCAACCCGCGGGCAGAGGGAAACACCATATATTTT. As protein: CANPRAEGNTIYF.

The chain couples TRBV28 to TRBJ1-2, with D maybe TRBD1 (5 bases). Trimming took 3 bases from V and 4 from J, leaving 24 bases between them. Germline CDR1 and CDR2: MDHEN and SYDVKM. The CDR3 is made up of 18 amino acids. The CDR3 DNA reads as TGTGCCAGCAGTTTCCCTGCTCTGGGGGGGAGAAAAACCTATGGCTACACCTTC. This translates into CASSFPALGGRKTYGYTF.

About this clone: Other DNA variants within this sample encode the same CDR3. J is TRBJ2-7 and V is TRBV28; D possibly corresponds to TRBD2 (5 bases). This CDR3 has 11 amino acids. V dropped 2 bases and J dropped 6 bases, with 5 bases sitting between them. CDR1 is MDHEN and CDR2 is SYDVKM in the germline V gene. The CDR3 loop reads CASSLRGEQYF. As DNA, the CDR3 is TGTGCCAGCAGTTTACGGGGCGAGCAGTACTTC.

V usage is TRBV6-6 and J usage is TRBJ2-7; 10 bases map to TRBD1. The V gene's germline CDR1 is MNHNY and CDR2 SVGAGI (reference sequence). This CDR3 is built from 14 residues. The trim removed 4 bases at V and 4 bases at J, leaving 4 bases unmatched. The CDR3 sequence: CASSFGQGGYEQYF. The CDR3, as DNA: TGTGCCAGCAGTTTCGGACAGGGGGGGTACGAGCAGTACTTC.

The CDR3 spells CASTAGQPNIQYF. The DNA for the CDR3 is TGTGCCAGCACGGCCGGACAGCCGAACATTCAGTACTTC. The chain is built from TRBV28 and TRBJ2-4; TRBD1 is a possible D gene (6 bases). Trimming left V 7 bases short and J 7 bases short, with 14 bases between. Germline values: CDR1 MDHEN, CDR2 SYDVKM. The CDR3 is made up of 13 amino acids. The variable domain in full, with the rest retrieved from reference TRBV28 and TRBJ2-4, is DVKVTQSSRYLVKRTGEKVFLECVQDMDHENMFWYRQDPGLGLRLIYFSYDVKMKEKGDIPEGYSVSREKKERFSLILESASTNQTSMYLCASTAGQPNIQYFGAGTRLSVL.

Regarding this clone: A much larger clone differs by one base, so this may be a read error. The V gene is TRBV25-1, the J gene TRBJ1-1, with a tentative D call TRBD1 (5 bases). Deletions cut 6 bases from V and 3 bases from J, with 11 bases between. This CDR3 comprises 13 residues. CDR1 and CDR2 (germline): MGHDK, SYGVNS. CDR3 DNA sequence: TGTGCCAGCAGCCGCGGGGGGTACACTGAAGCTTTCTTT. Its translation: CASSRGGYTEAFF.

The chain is built from TRBV2 and TRBJ1-4; 9 nucleotides align to TRBD1. Germline values: CDR1 SNHLY, CDR2 FYNNEI. The junction had 5 bases not matched to a gene; V was cut back by 10 bases and J by 8 bases. There are 12 residues in the CDR3. CDR3 in DNA: TGTGCCACCGGGACAGGGTGCGAAAAACTGTTTTTT. Translated, it gives CATGTGCEKLFF.

This chain uses TRBV10-3 with TRBJ2-7; D possibly corresponds to TRBD1 (5 bases). The V gene lost 6 bases and the J gene lost 0 bases, with 9 bases spanning the gap. The CDR3 is 13 residues long. Germline lookup yields CDR1 ENHRY and CDR2 SYGVKD. In DNA form, the CDR3 reads TGTGCCATCAGCACCAGGGACTCCTACGAGCAGTACTTC. Its protein is CAISTRDSYEQYF.

The V call is TRBV28, the J call TRBJ2-3; D is undetermined. The CDR3 has 13 residues. Germline V gene sequence: CDR1 MDHEN, CDR2 SYDVKM. The V and J ends lost 6 bases and 7 bases respectively, with 14 bases between them. The CDR3 spells CASSLDAVNTQYF. The CDR3 bases are TGTGCCAGCAGCCTAGACGCCGTTAATACGCAGTATTTT.

The chain recombines TRBV19 with TRBJ2-5; 11 bases align to TRBD2. The germline gives CDR1 LNHDA, CDR2 SQIVND (reference sequence). V lost 5 bases, J lost 4 bases, and 9 bases stayed unmatched. The CDR3 loop spans 16 amino acids. CDR3 sequence reads: CASSGPGLAEGETQYF. The CDR3 DNA is TGTGCCAGTAGTGGCCCGGGACTAGCGGAGGGAGAGACCCAGTACTTC.

The chain recombines TRBV5-6 with TRBJ2-2; the D gene is possibly TRBD2 (5 bases). With 1 base removed from V and 6 bases from J, the gap between germline ends came to 13 bases. There are 15 residues in the CDR3. From germline, CDR1 is SGHDT and CDR2 YYEEEE. The CDR3 nucleotides are TGTGCCAGCAGCTTGAGGCTAGCCCGTGCCGGGGAGCTGTTTTTT. Protein: CASSLRLARAGELFF.

The CDR3 nucleotides are TGTGCCAGTAGTTCGGTGTCTAGCGGGGCCTGGGGGCAGTACTTC. It specifies CASSSVSSGAWGQYF. The chain combines TRBV19 with TRBJ2-7; 9 positions agree with TRBD2. From germline, CDR1 is LNHDA and CDR2 SQIVND (reference sequence). The length of the CDR3 is 15 residues. Trimming cost V 5 bases and J 9 bases; bases outside gene matches: 14.